This T cell receptor (beta chain) appears in the sequencing data of a study of human T cells and chemical hapten exposure. Study in general: All patients underwent weekly scalp dosing with diphenylcyclopropenone for the full roughly 25-week study.

For this clonotype: Its target is not known.

The library attached unique molecular identifiers to individual cDNA molecules. TCRdb independently ran MiXCR on the RACE reads; one entry per CDR3 protein. The table shows about 15,000 distinct CDR3 sequences, with roughly 15% occurring only once. The V and J ends lost 7 bases and 0 bases respectively, with 17 bases between them. Germline V lookup: CDR1 ENHRY, CDR2 SYGVKD. The CDR3 covers 16 residues. Time point described: patch test 1, 2 weeks after DPC sensitization. Treatment in this sample: therapeutic diphenylcyclopropenone sensitization with weekly scalp DPC. The study's findings and limits: PT1 expanded TCR counts and patch test score were linked, and their correlation was positive.

The sequenced sample was whole blood, obtained in connection with sensitization to the hapten diphenylcyclopropenone (DPC). The chain is built from TRBV10-3 and TRBJ2-3; a weak D match, TRBD1 (6 bases). This clonotype was sampled from a woman in her 30s with alopecia areata. Some clones in this sample may be carry-over from other donors' samples. CDR3 DNA sequence: TGTGCCATCACCTCGACGGACAGTATGAGCACAGATACGCAGTATTTT. It encodes CAITSTDSMSTDTQYF.